The 25 T cell receptor beta chains given below trace back to one sample, sequenced in a study of blood T cell repertoires in COVID-19 (dated by TCRdb to 2019 to 2021). Libraries were constructed by the immunoSEQ multiplex PCR assay. The table was pulled from immuneACCESS by TCRdb, which kept in-frame rearrangements only. Such tables lose some clones; where checked, under half of the loss comes from unresolved V genes, and the rest has no known cause. This sample is represented by more than 250,000 clones; around 89% of them were singletons. 6.3% of the sample belongs to the ten largest clones. Material for sequencing was peripheral blood. Every receptor here comes from a woman aged 50 to 60 with COVID-19, enrolled during active disease.

V gene TRBV19 combines with J gene TRBJ1-1; 7 bases agree with TRBD1. CDR1 and CDR2 from the germline V gene are LNHDA and SQIVND (reference sequence). The V segment lost 4 bases and the J segment 1 base; nucleotides outside the gene matches: 3. This CDR3 contains 14 residues. The CDR3 DNA reads as TGTGCCAGTAGTACCGGGACAGAGAACACTGAAGCTTTCTTT. As protein: CASSTGTENTEAFF. The whole variable domain, remainder taken from reference TRBV19 and TRBJ1-1, is DGGITQSPKYLFRKEGQNVTLSCEQNLNHDAMYWYRQDPGQGLRLIYYSQIVNDFQKGDIAEGYSVSREKKESFPLTVTSAQKNPTAFYLCASSTGTENTEAFFGQGTRLTVV.

J is TRBJ2-2 and V is TRBV15; 9 nucleotides line up with TRBD1. After removal of 4 bases from V and 4 bases from J, the junction contained 4 bases not matched to a gene. From germline, CDR1 is LNHNV and CDR2 YYDKDF (reference sequence). This CDR3 spans 15 amino acids. The CDR3 reads CATSKRDRVTGELFF. The CDR3 DNA sequence: TGTGCCACCAGCAAACGGGACAGGGTCACCGGGGAGCTGTTTTTT.

This chain connects TRBV5-1 to TRBJ2-1; 8 nucleotides match TRBD2. Losses at the gene ends were 4 bases for V and 4 bases for J; bases not matched to a gene: 4. CDR3 length: 14 amino acids. The germline gives CDR1 SGHRS, CDR2 YFSETQ. The CDR3 is CASSRLAPYNEQFF. Written as DNA, the CDR3 is TGCGCCAGCAGCAGACTAGCGCCTTACAATGAGCAGTTCTTC.

This sequence joins TRBV25-1 and TRBJ1-5; D remains ambiguous. V lost 1 base and J lost 6, with 4 bases in between. CDR3 length: 12 residues. Germline V gene lookup returns CDR1 MGHDK and CDR2 SYGVNS. The CDR3 spells CASSESGQPQHF. The DNA for the CDR3 is TGTGCCAGCAGTGAATCCGGTCAGCCCCAGCATTTT.

J is TRBJ1-1 and V is TRBV5-6, with D hard to call. Trimming stripped 1 base from V and 7 bases from J, with 11 bases between. The CDR3 has 13 residues. Germline values: CDR1 SGHDT, CDR2 YYEEEE. In DNA form, the CDR3 reads TGTGCCAGCAGCTTGTACCAGGTGGATGAAGCTTTCTTT. Protein product: CASSLYQVDEAFF.

This sequence joins TRBV30 and TRBJ2-7; perhaps TRBD2 as D (6 bases). This CDR3 is 16 amino acids long. V was cut by 0 bases and J by 2 bases, with 17 bases left in between. CDR1 is GTSNPN, CDR2 SVGIG, per germline (reference sequence). This chain's CDR3 is CAWSVGRDSQTYEQYF. CDR3 nucleotides: TGTGCCTGGAGTGTTGGTCGGGACTCTCAAACCTACGAGCAGTACTTC.

The J gene is TRBJ2-5, the V gene TRBV9; 8 nucleotides line up with TRBD2. After removal of 0 bases from V and 2 bases from J, the junction contained 9 bases not matched to a gene. Germline V gives CDR1 SGDLS, CDR2 YYNGEE. CDR3 length: 17 amino acids. CDR3 region: CASSVGSGAGVQETQYF. The CDR3 bases are TGTGCCAGCAGCGTAGGTTCGGGAGCGGGGGTTCAAGAGACCCAGTACTTC.

The chain employs TRBV11-2 and TRBJ1-1; maybe TRBD1 (5 bases). Germline CDR1 reads SGHAT; CDR2 reads FQNNGV. Between the trimmed V and J ends, which lost 5 bases and 0 bases, there was a span of 16 bases. CDR3 length: 16 residues. CDR3 in DNA: TGTGCCAGCAGCCTCAGAAACGGGGGGATGAACACTGAAGCTTTCTTT. Amino acids: CASSLRNGGMNTEAFF.

V usage is TRBV7-6 and J usage is TRBJ2-2; 7 bases match TRBD2. The ends lost 3 bases at V and 4 bases at J; junction bases unmatched: 8. Germline lookup yields CDR1 SGHVS and CDR2 FNYEAQ. This CDR3 comprises 16 residues. The CDR3 DNA sequence: TGTGCCAGCAGCTTGACGGCGGGAGTTTTCACCGGGGAGCTGTTTTTT. Its protein is CASSLTAGVFTGELFF.

The gene calls are TRBV16 and TRBJ2-3; no reliable D call. CDR3 length equals 14 residues. Germline CDR1 reads KGHSY; CDR2 reads FQNENV. V lost 2 bases and J lost 4, with 10 bases in between. CDR3 protein: CASSQTPRADTQYF. In nucleotides, the CDR3 is TGTGCCAGCAGCCAAACCCCTCGAGCAGATACGCAGTATTTT.

The chain is built from TRBV6-5 and TRBJ2-3, with D maybe TRBD1 (5 bases). The CDR3 loop spans 13 amino acids. Germline V gives CDR1 MNHEY, CDR2 SVGAGI. Trimming stripped 7 bases from V and 3 bases from J, with 11 bases between. Here the CDR3 reads CASKGQGTDTQYF. DNA of the CDR3: TGTGCCAGCAAGGGGCAGGGTACAGATACGCAGTATTTT.

This clone was seen only once. The chain couples TRBV10-3 to TRBJ2-1, with TRBD2 matching over 10 bases. The junction had 5 bases not matched to a gene; V was cut back by 5 bases and J by 4 bases. Looked up from germline, CDR1 is ENHRY and CDR2 is SYGVKD. The CDR3 length is 15 residues. CDR3 in DNA: TGTGCCATCAGTTTAACTAGCGGGGCTTACAATGAGCAGTTCTTC. It translates to CAISLTSGAYNEQFF.

This chain joins TRBV19 and TRBJ1-6, with 9 bases that match TRBD1. Trimming took 5 bases from V and 10 from J; bases not matched to a gene: 15. The CDR3 has 17 amino acids. Germline V gene sequence: CDR1 LNHDA, CDR2 SQIVND (reference sequence). The CDR3: CASSPYSPGQGLSPLHF. The CDR3 DNA reads as TGTGCCAGTAGTCCCTATTCCCCCGGACAGGGGTTGTCACCCCTCCACTTT.

The rearrangement links TRBV27 to TRBJ1-4; 8 nucleotides line up with TRBD1. The CDR3 is 14 residues long. Trimming cost V 7 bases and J 4 bases; bases outside gene matches: 5. Germline V gene lookup returns CDR1 MNHEY and CDR2 SMNVEV (reference sequence). CDR3 nucleotide sequence: TGTGCCAGCACCTCGGACAGGGATAATGAAAAACTGTTTTTT. Its protein is CASTSDRDNEKLFF. The variable domain in full, completed from reference TRBV27 and TRBJ1-4, reads EAQVTQNPRYLITVTGKKLTVTCSQNMNHEYMSWYRQDPGLGLRQIYYSMNVEVTDKGDVPEGYKVSRKEKRNFPLILESPSPNQTSLYFCASTSDRDNEKLFFGSGTQLSVL.

V and J are TRBV5-4 and TRBJ2-1; 11 nucleotides align to TRBD2. J was trimmed by 5 bases and V by 4 bases; bases with no gene match: 8. The CDR3 has 16 residues. Germline CDR1 and CDR2: SGHNT and YYREEE (reference sequence). The CDR3 region is CASSPQGTSGNNEQFF. CDR3 bases: TGTGCCAGCAGCCCCCAAGGGACTAGCGGTAACAATGAGCAGTTCTTC. Together with reference TRBV5-4 and TRBJ2-1, the CDR3 gives the full variable domain: ETGVTQSPTHLIKTRGQQVTLRCSSQSGHNTVSWYQQALGQGPQFIFQYYREEENGRGNFPPRFSGLQFPNYSSELNVNALELDDSALYLCASSPQGTSGNNEQFFGPGTRLTVL.

This clone has only one observation. V gene TRBV12-1 combines with J gene TRBJ1-5; TRBD1 was called by the table and not checked on the DNA. TRBV12-1 is described as a pseudogene. The CDR3 length is 14 residues. The CDR3 coding sequence is TGTGCCAGCAGCTCGACAGGGTGGGTTTGGCCCCAGCATTTT. Its translation is CASSSTGWVWPQHF.

The chain links TRBV6-5 to TRBJ1-3; D remains unclear. Trimming left V 2 bases short and J 0 bases short, with 11 bases between. This CDR3 has 16 amino acids. Germline V gives CDR1 MNHEY, CDR2 SVGAGI. The CDR3 bases are TGTGCCAGCAGTTACGACGGAGCTAGCTCTGGAAACACCATATATTTT. Its translation is CASSYDGASSGNTIYF.

V and J are TRBV27 and TRBJ2-1, with 7 bases fitting TRBD2. With 7 bases clipped from V and 4 bases from J, the junction kept 4 bases outside the gene matches. The CDR3 contains 13 residues. CDR1 and CDR2 from the germline V gene are MNHEY and SMNVEV (reference sequence). The CDR3 sequence is CASKQAGYNEQFF. In nucleotides, the CDR3 is TGTGCCAGCAAACAAGCGGGGTACAATGAGCAGTTCTTC.

The genes are TRBV11-3 and TRBJ1-2, with D perhaps matching TRBD1 (5 bases). Trimming stripped 4 bases from V and 8 bases from J, with 17 bases between. From germline, CDR1 is SGHNT and CDR2 YENEEA. The CDR3 contains 14 residues. CDR3 loop: CASSWGERGEGYTF. Written as DNA, the CDR3 is TGTGCCAGCAGCTGGGGGGAGCGAGGGGAAGGCTACACCTTC.

The chain links TRBV13 to TRBJ2-7; perhaps TRBD2 as D (5 bases). The V gene's germline CDR1 is PRHDT and CDR2 FYEKMQ (reference sequence). The CDR3 loop spans 17 amino acids. The V end lost 6 bases, the J end lost 1 base, and 22 bases lay between the germline ends. The CDR3 coding sequence is TGTGCCAGCAGTTTTCGTTCCCTCAGCGGTATTTCCTACGAGCAGTACTTC. Amino acid sequence: CASSFRSLSGISYEQYF.

The rearrangement uses TRBV6-1 and TRBJ1-2; D remains unclear. V was trimmed by 0 bases and J by 4 bases, leaving 6 bases between them. This CDR3 contains 13 residues. Germline lookup yields CDR1 MNHNS and CDR2 SASEGT. The CDR3 coding sequence is TGTGCCAGCAGTGAAGCGGCAGGCTATGGCTACACCTTC. Protein: CASSEAAGYGYTF.

The chain recombines TRBV3-1 (or the pseudogene TRBV3-2) with TRBJ1-5; D might be TRBD1 (5 bases). Germline V gene sequence: CDR1 LGHDT, CDR2 YNNKEL (reference sequence). This CDR3 region has 14 residues. V lost 3 bases and J lost 2, with 8 bases in between. CDR3 residues: CASSQGHRNQPQHF. The CDR3 DNA reads as TGTGCCAGCAGCCAGGGGCACCGCAATCAGCCCCAGCATTTT.

The CDR3 protein is CASSRRRGQPQHF. DNA for the CDR3: TGTGCCAGCAGTCGCCGAAGGGGTCAGCCCCAGCATTTT. The chain is built from TRBV6-2 or TRBV6-3 and TRBJ1-5, with D possibly being TRBD1 (5 bases). This CDR3 is built from 13 residues. V was cut by 5 bases and J by 6 bases, with 11 bases left in between. Germline V lookup: CDR1 MNHEY, CDR2 SVGEGT.

This chain joins TRBV2 and TRBJ1-2; weak D call: TRBD1 (5 bases). Trimming removed 7 bases at V and 4 bases at J, with 16 bases between. CDR1 is SNHLY, CDR2 FYNNEI, per germline. The length of the CDR3 is 14 residues. This CDR3 reads CASKTELSFYGYTF. In DNA, the CDR3 is TGTGCCAGCAAGACAGAGCTAAGTTTCTATGGCTACACCTTC.

V usage is TRBV7-2 and J usage is TRBJ2-4, with D unclear. Trimming stripped 3 bases from V and 0 bases from J, with 9 bases between. Per germline, CDR1 SGHTA and CDR2 FQGNSA. The CDR3 has 15 amino acids. The CDR3 DNA sequence: TGTGCCAGCAGCTTCCCCCAGGTAGCCAAAAACATTCAGTACTTC. This encodes CASSFPQVAKNIQYF. Full variable domain (outside the CDR3, taken from reference TRBV7-2 and TRBJ2-4): GAGVSQSPSNKVTEKGKDVELRCDPISGHTALYWYRQSLGQGLEFLIYFQGNSAPDKSGLPSDRFSAERTGGSVSTLTIQRTQQEDSAVYLCASSFPQVAKNIQYFGAGTRLSVL.